This T cell receptor (beta chain) was profiled in a study of T cell repertoires in cytomegalovirus infection. Study context: Well-studied HLA-B-restricted CMV epitopes were used in the study alongside recently identified HLA-C-restricted ones. A matching HLA type, together with CMV infection, was signaled by public TCR beta signatures. Findings and caveats of the study: Carriers of CMV plus the relevant HLA were identified by cumulative public TCR beta family frequency. HLA-C-restricted CMV clonotypes gave the most frequent clonotype in two of eight donors.

From the reads, TCRdb called clonotypes with MiXCR, one entry per CDR3 protein. The table includes some 800,000 distinct CDR3 sequences, 29% detected once. The germline CDR1 and CDR2 sequences are DFQATT and SNEGSKA (reference sequence). V shed 0 bases, J shed 6 bases, and the junction held 10 bases outside the gene matches. CDR3 size: 16 residues. In the case of this clonotype: Its specificity is unknown.

The sequence was obtained from a human donor in good health (CMV status not recorded). Some clones in this sample may be carry-over from other donors' samples. The sample here was cultured CD8+ T cells from PBMCs, taken from culture after CMV antigen stimulation. The chain couples TRBV20-1 to TRBJ2-1, with TRBD2 matching 8 bases. The DNA for the CDR3 is TGCAGTGCTAGAGATTGGGACGGGGGGGCGGGCAATGAGCAGTTCTTC. It encodes CSARDWDGGAGNEQFF.